A single T cell receptor (beta chain) is shown here with its context. Its antigen is currently unknown. The sample originates from a study of CD8+ T cells in alopecia areata. Notes on the study in general: Under tofacitinib, fewer expanded CD8+ clones appeared among the top 100 scalp clones.

Treatment meaning: oral pan-JAK inhibitor, 5-10 mg twice daily. Lesional scalp punch biopsies and peripheral blood were collected from alopecia areata patients. V lost 5 bases, J lost 7 bases, and 9 bases stayed unmatched. Germline V CDR1 and CDR2: PRHDT, FYEKMQ (reference sequence). This CDR3 spans 15 amino acids. Sequencing templates came from extracted RNA that was reverse transcribed into cDNA. Only in-frame clones appear in the TCRdb table, and some are missing; sequencing was by immunoSEQ multiplex PCR. The profile shows 120,000 or so clones, roughly 50% of them singletons. The TCR comes from a human donor with alopecia areata. The sequencing here drew on CD8+ T cells sorted from blood, taken at week 4, from a patient treated with tofacitinib. The chain employs TRBV13 and TRBJ1-4; 8 positions agree with TRBD1. The CDR3, as DNA: TGTGCCAGCAGCGTCTCGACAGGGGATTTTGAAAAACTGTTTTTT. Amino acids: CASSVSTGDFEKLFF.